This T cell receptor beta chain was captured in a study of human T cells and chemical hapten exposure. In the study overall: TCR yield per sample varied, mainly due to pooled library volumes.

This clonotype was seen a few times. Its target is not known. Study-level findings and limits: DPC sensitization left the count of TCRs above 1 in 1000 unchanged.

Individual cDNA molecules (in the library) carried attached unique molecular identifiers. TCRdb called the RACE reads again in MiXCR, with one record for every CDR3 protein. The table records over 130,000 distinct CDR3 sequences, approximately 12% of them present only once. Time point specified: patch test 2, 6 weeks after DPC sensitization. Treatment defined: therapeutic diphenylcyclopropenone sensitization with weekly scalp DPC. Patients had alopecia, were aged 18 to 70, and were not pregnant. This specimen consisted of whole blood, obtained in connection with sensitization to the hapten diphenylcyclopropenone (DPC). The receptor comes from a woman aged 50 to 60 with alopecia areata. Some clones in this sample may be carry-over from other donors' samples.

The CDR3 sequence: CASSLDVTSYNEQFF. As DNA, the CDR3 is TGTGCCAGCAGCTTAGACGTCACCTCCTACAATGAGCAGTTCTTC. This sequence joins TRBV11-2 and TRBJ2-1; no clear D. Per germline, CDR1 SGHAT and CDR2 FQNNGV. With 0 bases removed from V and 0 bases from J, the gap between germline ends came to 6 bases. CDR3 length: 15 amino acids.